This TCR beta chain was observed in a study of cytomegalovirus exposure and HLA in healthy donors. Study background: Unique TCRs numbering 75 million to 95 million, obtained from HLA-typed donors, made up an early data release. Findings of the study overall: Analysis was carried out at a later point, and it linked a missense DCLRE1C variant to TCR beta V- and J-gene trimming. Common viral pathogens seemed to be connected with several of the most significant clusters, according to a later analysis. There were three CMV-associated chains whose specificity for CMV antigens was confirmed in vitro.

PCR was performed using 60 Vbeta and 13 Jbeta primers. The data were produced by immunoSEQ multiplex PCR, yet TCRdb's version contains in-frame clones alone and is incomplete. The sample records 150,000 to 200,000 clones, 82% being singletons. For this clone: Its antigen is currently unknown.

This CDR3 contains 16 residues. The J segment lost 0 bases and the V segment lost 3 bases, leaving 5 bases of the junction unmatched. Germline CDR1 is SGHNT and CDR2 is YYREEE (reference sequence). The gene calls are TRBV5-4 and TRBJ2-1; 8 nucleotides match TRBD2. Sequencing used PBMCs. This clonotype was sampled from a woman aged 50 to 65 in good health and CMV-seropositive. CDR3 protein: CASSSRLASSYNEQFF. The CDR3 nucleotides read TGTGCCAGCAGCTCTAGACTAGCGAGCTCCTACAATGAGCAGTTCTTC.